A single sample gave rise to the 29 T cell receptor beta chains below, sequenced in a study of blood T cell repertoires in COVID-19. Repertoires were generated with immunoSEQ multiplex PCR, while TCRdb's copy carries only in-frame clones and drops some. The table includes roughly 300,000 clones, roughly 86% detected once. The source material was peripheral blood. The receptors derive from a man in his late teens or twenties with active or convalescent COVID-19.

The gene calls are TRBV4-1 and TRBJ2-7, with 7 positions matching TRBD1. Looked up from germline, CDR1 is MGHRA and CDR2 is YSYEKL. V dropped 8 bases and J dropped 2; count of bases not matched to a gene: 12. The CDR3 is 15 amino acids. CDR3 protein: CASGYYWDSAYEQYF. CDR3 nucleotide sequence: TGCGCCAGCGGGTACTATTGGGACAGCGCCTACGAGCAGTACTTC.

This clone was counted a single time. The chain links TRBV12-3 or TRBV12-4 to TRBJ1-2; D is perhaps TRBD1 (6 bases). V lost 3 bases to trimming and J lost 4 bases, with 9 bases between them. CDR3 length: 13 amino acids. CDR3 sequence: CASSFDRSYGYTF. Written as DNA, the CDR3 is TGTGCCAGCAGTTTCGACAGGAGCTATGGCTACACCTTC.

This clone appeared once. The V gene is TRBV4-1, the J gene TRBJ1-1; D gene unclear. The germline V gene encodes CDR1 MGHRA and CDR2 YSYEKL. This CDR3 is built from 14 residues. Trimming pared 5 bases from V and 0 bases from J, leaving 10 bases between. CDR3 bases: TGCGCCAGCAGCTACCGGGGTATGAACACTGAAGCTTTCTTT. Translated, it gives CASSYRGMNTEAFF.

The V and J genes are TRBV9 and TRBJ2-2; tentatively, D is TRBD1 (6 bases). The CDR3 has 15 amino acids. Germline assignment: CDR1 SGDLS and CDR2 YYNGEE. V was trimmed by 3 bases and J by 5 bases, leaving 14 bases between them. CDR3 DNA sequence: TGTGCCAGCAGCGCTCGGGACACCCCTACCGGGGAGCTGTTTTTT. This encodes CASSARDTPTGELFF.

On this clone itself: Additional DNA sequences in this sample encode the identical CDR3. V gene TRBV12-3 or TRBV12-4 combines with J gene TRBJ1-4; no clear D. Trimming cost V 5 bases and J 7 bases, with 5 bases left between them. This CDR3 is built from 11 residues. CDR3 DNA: TGTGCCAGCAGTCTATCTGAAAAACTGTTTTTT. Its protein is CASSLSEKLFF.

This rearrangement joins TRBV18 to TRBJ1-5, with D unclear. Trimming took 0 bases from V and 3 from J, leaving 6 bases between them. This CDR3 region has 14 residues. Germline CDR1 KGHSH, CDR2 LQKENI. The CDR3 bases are TGTGCCAGCTCACCACCTTCAGACAATCAGCCCCAGCATTTT. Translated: CASSPPSDNQPQHF.

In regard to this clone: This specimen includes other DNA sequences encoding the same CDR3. The CDR3 bases are TGTGCCAGCAGCGTAGGGGACAGGGGTTACTATGGCTACACCTTC. This sequence encodes CASSVGDRGYYGYTF. This chain connects TRBV9 to TRBJ1-2, with 10 bases fitting TRBD1. Trimming cost V 0 bases and J 3 bases; bases outside gene matches: 2. Germline assignment: CDR1 SGDLS and CDR2 YYNGEE. This CDR3 contains 15 residues.

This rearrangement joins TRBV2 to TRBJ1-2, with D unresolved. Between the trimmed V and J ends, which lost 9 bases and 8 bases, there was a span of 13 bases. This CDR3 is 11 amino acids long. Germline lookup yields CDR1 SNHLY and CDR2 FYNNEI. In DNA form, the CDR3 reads TGTGCCAGTGGCCCCAGTAAGGGCTACACCTTC. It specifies CASGPSKGYTF.

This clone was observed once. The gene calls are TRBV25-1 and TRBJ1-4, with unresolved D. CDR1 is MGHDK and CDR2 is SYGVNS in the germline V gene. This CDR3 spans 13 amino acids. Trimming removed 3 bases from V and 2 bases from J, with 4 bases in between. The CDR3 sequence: CASSDITNEKLFF. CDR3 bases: TGTGCCAGCAGTGATATCACTAATGAAAAACTGTTTTTT. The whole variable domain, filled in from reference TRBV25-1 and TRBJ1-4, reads EADIYQTPRYLVIGTGKKITLECSQTMGHDKMYWYQQDPGMELHLIHYSYGVNSTEKGDLSSESTVSRIRTEHFPLTLESARPSHTSQYLCASSDITNEKLFFGSGTQLSVL.

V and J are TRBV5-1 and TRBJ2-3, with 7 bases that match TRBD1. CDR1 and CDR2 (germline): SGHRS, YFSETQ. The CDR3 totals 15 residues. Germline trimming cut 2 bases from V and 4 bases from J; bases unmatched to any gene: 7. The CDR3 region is CASSLYRGTADTQYF. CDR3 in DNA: TGCGCCAGCAGCTTATACAGGGGCACGGCAGATACGCAGTATTTT. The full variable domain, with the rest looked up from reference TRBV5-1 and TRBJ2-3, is KAGVTQTPRYLIKTRGQQVTLSCSPISGHRSVSWYQQTPGQGLQFLFEYFSETQRNKGNFPGRFSGRQFSNSRSEMNVSTLELGDSALYLCASSLYRGTADTQYFGPGTRLTVL.

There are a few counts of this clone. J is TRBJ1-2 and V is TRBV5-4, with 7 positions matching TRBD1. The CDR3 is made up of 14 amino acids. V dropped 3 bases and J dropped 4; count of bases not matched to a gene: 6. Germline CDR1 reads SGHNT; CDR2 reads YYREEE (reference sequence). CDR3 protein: CASSSGTAAYGYTF. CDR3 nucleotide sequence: TGTGCCAGCAGCTCAGGGACAGCCGCCTATGGCTACACCTTC.

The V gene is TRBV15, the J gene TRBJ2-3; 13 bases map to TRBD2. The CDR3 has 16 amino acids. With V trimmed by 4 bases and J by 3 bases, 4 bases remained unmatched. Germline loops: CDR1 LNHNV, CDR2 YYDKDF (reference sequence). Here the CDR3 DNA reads TGTGCCACCAGCACCAGGACTAGCGGGGGTACAGATACGCAGTATTTT. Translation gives CATSTRTSGGTDTQYF. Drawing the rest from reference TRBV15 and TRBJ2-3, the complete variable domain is DAMVIQNPRYQVTQFGKPVTLSCSQTLNHNVMYWYQQKSSQAPKLLFHYYDKDFNNEADTPDNFQSRRPNTSFCFLDIRSPGLGDTAMYLCATSTRTSGGTDTQYFGPGTRLTVL.

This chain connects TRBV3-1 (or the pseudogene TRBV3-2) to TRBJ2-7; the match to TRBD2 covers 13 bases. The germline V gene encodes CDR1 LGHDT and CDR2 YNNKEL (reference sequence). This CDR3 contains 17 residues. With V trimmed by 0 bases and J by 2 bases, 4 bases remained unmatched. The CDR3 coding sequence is TGTGCCAGCAGCCAAGATTTGGGACTAGCGGGGACCTACGAGCAGTACTTC. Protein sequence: CASSQDLGLAGTYEQYF.

The CDR3: CASSLVAGTDTQYF. The CDR3 nucleotides are TGTGCCAGCAGCTTAGTTGCGGGCACAGATACGCAGTATTTT. The J gene is TRBJ2-3, the V gene TRBV7-9; D unclear. Germline values: CDR1 SEHNR, CDR2 FQNEAQ (reference sequence). This CDR3 has 14 amino acids. V gave up 1 base and J gave up 1 base, with 6 bases separating them.

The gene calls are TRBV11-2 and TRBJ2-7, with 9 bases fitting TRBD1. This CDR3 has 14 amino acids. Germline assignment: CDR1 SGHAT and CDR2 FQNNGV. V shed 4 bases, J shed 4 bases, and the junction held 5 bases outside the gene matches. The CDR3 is CASSSKDRGYEQYF. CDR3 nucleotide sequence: TGTGCCAGCAGCTCGAAGGACAGGGGATACGAGCAGTACTTC.

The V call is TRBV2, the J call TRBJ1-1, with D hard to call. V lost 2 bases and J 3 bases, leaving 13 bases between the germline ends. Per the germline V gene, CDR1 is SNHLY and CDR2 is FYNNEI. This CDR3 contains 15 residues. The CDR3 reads CASSEMSGDYTEAFF. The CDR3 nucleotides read TGTGCCAGCAGTGAAATGTCCGGTGATTACACTGAAGCTTTCTTT.

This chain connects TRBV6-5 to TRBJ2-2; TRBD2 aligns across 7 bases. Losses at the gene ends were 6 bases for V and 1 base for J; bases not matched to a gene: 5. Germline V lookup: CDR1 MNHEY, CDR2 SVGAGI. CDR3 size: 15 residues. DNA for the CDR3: TGTGCCAGCAGCCGGGGGGTACTGAACACCGGGGAGCTGTTTTTT. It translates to CASSRGVLNTGELFF.

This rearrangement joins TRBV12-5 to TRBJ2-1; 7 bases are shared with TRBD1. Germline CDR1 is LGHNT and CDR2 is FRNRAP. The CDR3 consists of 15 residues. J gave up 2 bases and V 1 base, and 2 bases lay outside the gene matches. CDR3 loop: CASGLAGGPYNEQFF. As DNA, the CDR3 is TGTGCTAGTGGTTTGGCAGGGGGACCCTACAATGAGCAGTTCTTC.

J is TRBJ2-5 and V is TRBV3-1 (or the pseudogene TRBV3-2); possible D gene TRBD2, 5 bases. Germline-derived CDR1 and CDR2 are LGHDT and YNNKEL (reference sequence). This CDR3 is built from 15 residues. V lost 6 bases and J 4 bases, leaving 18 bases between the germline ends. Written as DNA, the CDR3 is TGTGCCAGCAGGAGGGTTGAGGGCGAATCAGAGACCCAGTACTTC. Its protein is CASRRVEGESETQYF.

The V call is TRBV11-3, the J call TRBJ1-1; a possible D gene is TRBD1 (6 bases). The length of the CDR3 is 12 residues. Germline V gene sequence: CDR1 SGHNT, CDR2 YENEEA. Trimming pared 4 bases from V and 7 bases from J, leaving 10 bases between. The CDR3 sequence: CASSSQTGEAFF. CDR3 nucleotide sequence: TGTGCCAGCAGCTCACAGACAGGTGAAGCTTTCTTT.

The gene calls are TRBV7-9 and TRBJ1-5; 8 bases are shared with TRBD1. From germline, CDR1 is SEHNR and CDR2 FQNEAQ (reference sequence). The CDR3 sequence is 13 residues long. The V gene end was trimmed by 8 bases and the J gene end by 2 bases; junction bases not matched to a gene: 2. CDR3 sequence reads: CASRGQGNQPQHF. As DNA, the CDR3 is TGTGCCAGCCGGGGACAGGGCAATCAGCCCCAGCATTTT.

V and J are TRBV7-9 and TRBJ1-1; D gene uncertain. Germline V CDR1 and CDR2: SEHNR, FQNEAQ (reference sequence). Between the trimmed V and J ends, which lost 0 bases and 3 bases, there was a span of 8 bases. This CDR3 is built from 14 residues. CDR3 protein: CASSLASGYTEAFF. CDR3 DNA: TGTGCCAGCAGCTTAGCGTCGGGTTACACTGAAGCTTTCTTT.

CDR3 residues: CASSAGQSIYEQYF. For the CDR3, the DNA is TGTGCCAGTAGTGCCGGACAGTCTATCTACGAGCAGTACTTC. V is TRBV19 and J is TRBJ2-7; perhaps TRBD1 as D (6 bases). The V end was cut by 5 bases, the J end by 3 bases, with 14 bases between. The length of the CDR3 is 14 residues. The germline CDR1 and CDR2 sequences are LNHDA and SQIVND (reference sequence).

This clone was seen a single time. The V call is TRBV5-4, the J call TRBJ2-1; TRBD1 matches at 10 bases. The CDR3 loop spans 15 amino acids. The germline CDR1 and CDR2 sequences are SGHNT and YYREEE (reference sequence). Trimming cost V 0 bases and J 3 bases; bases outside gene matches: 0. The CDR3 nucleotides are TGTGCCAGCAGCTTGGGGACAGGGGGCTACAATGAGCAGTTCTTC. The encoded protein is CASSLGTGGYNEQFF.

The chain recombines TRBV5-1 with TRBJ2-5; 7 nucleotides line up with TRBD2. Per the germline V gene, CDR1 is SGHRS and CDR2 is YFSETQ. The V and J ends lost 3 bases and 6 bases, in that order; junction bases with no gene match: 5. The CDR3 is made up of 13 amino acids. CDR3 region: CASSSGGGQTQYF. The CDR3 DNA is TGCGCCAGCAGCTCGGGCGGGGGACAGACCCAGTACTTC.

The CDR3 sequence is CASGSENIQYF. The DNA for the CDR3 is TGCGCCAGCGGTTCGGAAAACATTCAGTACTTC. V is TRBV10-2 and J is TRBJ2-4; D call uncertain. Deletions cut 8 bases from V and 5 bases from J, with 7 bases between. Germline V lookup: CDR1 WSHSY, CDR2 SAAADI. CDR3 length: 11 residues.

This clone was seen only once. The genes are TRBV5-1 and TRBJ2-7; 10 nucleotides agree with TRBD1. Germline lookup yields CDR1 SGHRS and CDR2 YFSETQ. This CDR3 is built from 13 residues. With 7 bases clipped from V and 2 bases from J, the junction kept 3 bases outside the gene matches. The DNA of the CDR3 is TGCGCCAGCCAGGGACAGGGGACCTACGAGCAGTACTTC. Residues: CASQGQGTYEQYF.

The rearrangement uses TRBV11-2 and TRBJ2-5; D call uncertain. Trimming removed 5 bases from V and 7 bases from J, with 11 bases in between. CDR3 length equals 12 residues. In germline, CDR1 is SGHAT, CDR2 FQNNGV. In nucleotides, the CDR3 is TGTGCCAGCAGCCCCGACACACGGACCCAGTACTTC. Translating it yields CASSPDTRTQYF. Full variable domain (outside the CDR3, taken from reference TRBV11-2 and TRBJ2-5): EAGVAQSPRYKIIEKRQSVAFWCNPISGHATLYWYQQILGQGPKLLIQFQNNGVVDDSQLPKDRFSAERLKGVDSTLKIQPAKLEDSAVYLCASSPDTRTQYFGPGTRLLVL.

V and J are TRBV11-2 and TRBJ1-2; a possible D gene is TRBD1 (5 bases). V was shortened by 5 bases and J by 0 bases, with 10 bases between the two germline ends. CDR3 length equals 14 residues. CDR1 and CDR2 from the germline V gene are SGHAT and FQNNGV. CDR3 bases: TGTGCCAGCAGCGTCGGGGGGGCTAACTATGGCTACACCTTC. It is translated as CASSVGGANYGYTF.